This T cell receptor (beta chain) was obtained from a study of T cell clonotyping in hematopoietic cell transplantation. On this clone itself: What it recognizes is unknown.

Recipients were bled about 28 days pretransplant and at posttransplant days 30, 100, 180. Data came from immunoSEQ multiplex PCR; TCRdb stores just in-frame clones and leaves some out. Of about 7,500 clones listed, 85% to 95% are singletons. CDR3 length equals 15 residues. V was trimmed by 4 bases and J by 4 bases, leaving 16 bases between them. The germline gives CDR1 MRHNA, CDR2 SNTAGT. Study-wide findings and caveats: CD4 and CD8 repertoire contributions could not be separated without sorting. Graft donor and pretransplant recipient Inverse Simpson Index values predicted broader posttransplant TCR diversity. Few recipient clonotypes overlapped donors; over 97% were de novo at given depth.

This receptor was identified in a female patient aged 45-65 years who had an allogeneic stem cell transplant from an unrelated donor, so the T cells may come from the graft donor. Some clones in this sample may be carry-over from other donors' samples. Sequencing used PBMCs, obtained 180 days after allogeneic stem cell transplant. This rearrangement joins TRBV6-4 to TRBJ2-5, with D possibly matching TRBD2 (6 bases). The CDR3 DNA reads as TGTGCCAGCAGTGTTAATCCGGGGAGGAGAGAGACCCAGTACTTC. It specifies CASSVNPGRRETQYF.